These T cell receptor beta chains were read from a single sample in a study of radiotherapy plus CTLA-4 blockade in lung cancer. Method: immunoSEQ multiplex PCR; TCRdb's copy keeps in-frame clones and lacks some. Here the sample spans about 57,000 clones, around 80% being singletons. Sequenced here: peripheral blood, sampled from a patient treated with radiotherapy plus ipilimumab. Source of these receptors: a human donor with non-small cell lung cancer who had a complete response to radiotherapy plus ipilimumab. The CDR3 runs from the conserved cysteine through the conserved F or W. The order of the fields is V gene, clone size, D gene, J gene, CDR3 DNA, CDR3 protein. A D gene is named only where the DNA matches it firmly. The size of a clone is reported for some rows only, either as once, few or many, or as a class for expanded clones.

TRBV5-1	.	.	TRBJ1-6	TGCGCCAGCAGCCGGGGGGACTCTAATTCACCCCTCCACTTT	CASSRGDSNSPLHF
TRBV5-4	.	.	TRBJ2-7	TGTGCCAGCAGCTTGCAGGAAACCTACGAGCAGTACTTC	CASSLQETYEQYF
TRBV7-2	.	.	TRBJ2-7	TGTGCCAGCAGCTTAGGGGGCCGCGGGCAGTACTTC	CASSLGGRGQYF
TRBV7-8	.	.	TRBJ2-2	TGTGCCAGCAGCTTCCCAGGAATGGACACCGGGGAGCTGTTTTTT	CASSFPGMDTGELFF
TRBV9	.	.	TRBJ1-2	TGTGCCAGCAGCCCACAACCCAGTGAGGGCTATGGCTACACCTTC	CASSPQPSEGYGYTF
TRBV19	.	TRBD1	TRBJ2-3	TGTGCCAGTAGTGCTAGACAGGGGGCAACAGATACGCAGTATTTT	CASSARQGATDTQYF
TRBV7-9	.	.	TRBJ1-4	TGTGCCAGCAGCTTGGGGCGGAAGGGGGAAAAACTGTTTTTT	CASSLGRKGEKLFF
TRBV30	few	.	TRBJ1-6	TGTGCCTGGATTGGGCAGGGAAATTCACCCCTCCACTTT	CAWIGQGNSPLHF
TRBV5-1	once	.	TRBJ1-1	TGCGCCAGCAGGACGGCGGCTCGGGACACTGAAGCTTTCTTT	CASRTAARDTEAFF
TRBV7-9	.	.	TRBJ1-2	TGTGCCAGCAGCCCATCCTCCACAGGTTCATATGGCTACACCTTC	CASSPSSTGSYGYTF
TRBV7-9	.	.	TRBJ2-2	TGTGCCAGCAGCAAGACAGGAGCGAACACCGGGGAGCTGTTTTTT	CASSKTGANTGELFF
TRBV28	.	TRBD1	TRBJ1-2	TGTGCCAGCAGTTTATTTTCAGCAGGGGGCTTTAACCCTTATGGCTACACCTTC	CASSLFSAGGFNPYGYTF
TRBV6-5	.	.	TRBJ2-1	TGTGCCAGCAGTTTAGCTCATAAGCAGTTCTTC	CASSLAHKQFF
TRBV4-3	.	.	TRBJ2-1	TGCGCCAGCAGCCCGCGACTCAAAAGCTACAATGAGCAGTTCTTC	CASSPRLKSYNEQFF
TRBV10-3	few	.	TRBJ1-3	TGTGCCATCAGTGCCACAGTTTTCTCTGGAAACACCATATATTTT	CAISATVFSGNTIYF
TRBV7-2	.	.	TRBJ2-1	TGTGCCAGCAGCTTTCCTACGGGACTCTCCCGGAATGAGCAGTTCTTC	CASSFPTGLSRNEQFF
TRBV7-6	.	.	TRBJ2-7	TGTGCCAGCCGAGGCACAGGCTACGAGCAGTACTTC	CASRGTGYEQYF
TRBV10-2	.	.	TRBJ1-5	TGCGCCAGCGCGGACGGGATTTCCAATCAGCCCCAGCATTTT	CASADGISNQPQHF
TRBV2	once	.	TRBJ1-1	TGTGCCAGCGCGCGGAGGAACACTGAAGCTTTCTTT	CASARRNTEAFF
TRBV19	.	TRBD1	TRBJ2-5	TGTGCCAGTAGTACCGGGACAGGGCGAGAGACCCAGTACTTC	CASSTGTGRETQYF
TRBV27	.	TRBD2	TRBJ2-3	TGTGCCAGCAGAATCCGACTAGCGGGAGGGGAAGATACGCAGTATTTT	CASRIRLAGGEDTQYF
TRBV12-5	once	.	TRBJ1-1	TGTGCTAGTCATAAATCGGGTCCGGGAGAAGCTTTCTTT	CASHKSGPGEAFF
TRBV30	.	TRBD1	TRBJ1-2	TGTGCCTGGAGTCGGGACAGGGGGCCCGGTGGCTACACCTTC	CAWSRDRGPGGYTF
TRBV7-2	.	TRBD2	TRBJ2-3	TGTGCCAGCAGCTTAGATGTTGGGGGGGGCACAGATACGCAGTATTTT	CASSLDVGGGTDTQYF
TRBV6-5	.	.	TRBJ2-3	TGTGCCAGCGGGGAAGGGACACCTAGCACAGATACGCAGTATTTT	CASGEGTPSTDTQYF
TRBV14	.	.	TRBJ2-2	TGTGCCAGCAGCCGGCTCATGAACACCGGGGAGCTGTTTTTT	CASSRLMNTGELFF
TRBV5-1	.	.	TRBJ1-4	TGCGCCAGCAGCTTGGTACAGGAACCTGGGGAAAAACTGTTTTTT	CASSLVQEPGEKLFF
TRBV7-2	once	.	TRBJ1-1	TGTGCCAGCAGCTTTTCGACCGGGATTGAAGCTTTCTTT	CASSFSTGIEAFF
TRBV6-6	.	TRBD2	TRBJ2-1	TGTGCGAGCGGTAGCGGGCCCAAAGATGAGCAGTTCTTC	CASGSGPKDEQFF
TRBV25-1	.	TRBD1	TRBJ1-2	TGTGCCAGCAGTGAAGGTACAGGGGGCGCGTATGGCTACACCTTC	CASSEGTGGAYGYTF
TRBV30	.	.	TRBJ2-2	TGTGCCTGGAGTGTAAGGAGGATCTTGAACACCGGGGAGCTGTTTTTT	CAWSVRRILNTGELFF
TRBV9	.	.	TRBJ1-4	TGTGCCAGCAGCTCCAGGGCTAATGAAAAACTGTTTTTT	CASSSRANEKLFF
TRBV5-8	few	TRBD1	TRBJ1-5	TGTGCCAGCAGCGCCAGGACAGGGGATCAGCCCCAGCATTTT	CASSARTGDQPQHF
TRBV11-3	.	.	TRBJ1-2	TGTGCCAGCAAGCAGTCGGGGGCTAACTATGGCTACACCTTC	CASKQSGANYGYTF
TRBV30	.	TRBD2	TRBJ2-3	TGTGCCTGGAGCTTATCCCTCGGGGGGGCACGAGAGACGCAGTATTTT	CAWSLSLGGARETQYF
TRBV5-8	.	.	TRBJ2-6	TGTGCCAGCAGCTCCGGGTCCTCTGGGGCCAACGTCCTGACTTTC	CASSSGSSGANVLTF
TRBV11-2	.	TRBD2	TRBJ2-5	TGTGCCAGCAGTTCGACTAGCGGCCCTAGGGAGGAGACCCAGTACTTC	CASSSTSGPREETQYF
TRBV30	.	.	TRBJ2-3	TGTGCCTGGAGAGGGGGGAGGGGCACAGATACGCAGTATTTT	CAWRGGRGTDTQYF
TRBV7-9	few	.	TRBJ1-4	TGTGCCAGCAGCTTATATGAGGCTGAAAAACTGTTTTTT	CASSLYEAEKLFF
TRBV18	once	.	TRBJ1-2	TGTGCCAGCTCACCACCAGATAGAGATGGCTACACCTTC	CASSPPDRDGYTF
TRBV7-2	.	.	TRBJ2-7	TGTGCCAGCAGCACTCGGACAGATATCCCCTACGAGCAGTACTTC	CASSTRTDIPYEQYF
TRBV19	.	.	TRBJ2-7	TGTGCCAGTAGTATACCTGGAGCTACCTACGAGCAGTACTTC	CASSIPGATYEQYF
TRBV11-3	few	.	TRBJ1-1	TGTGCCAGCAGCTTTGAGATAATGAACACTGAAGCTTTCTTT	CASSFEIMNTEAFF
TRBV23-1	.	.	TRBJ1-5	TGCGCCAGCAGTCCCAACTCCGCGGGGGGCGGCAATCAGCCCCAGCATTTT	CASSPNSAGGGNQPQHF
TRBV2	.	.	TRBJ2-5	TGTGCCAGCAGTGACGAGGGAAAGACCCAGTACTTC	CASSDEGKTQYF